This TCR beta chain stems from a study of T-cell memory formation after mild COVID-19. Study as a whole: TCR clustering was largely donor specific.

CDR3 size: 14 residues. Germline CDR1 is SGDLS and CDR2 is YYNGEE. V lost 4 bases and J lost 1, with 8 bases in between. 5'RACE with constant-segment primers yielded barcoded, UMI-tagged TCR alpha and TCR beta cDNA libraries. TCRdb itself ran the 5' RACE reads through MiXCR, one entry per CDR3 protein. Here the sample spans 250,000 to 350,000 distinct CDR3 sequences, roughly 16% being singletons. General observations from the study: CD4/CD8 balance characterized clones contracting day 15 to 85, and CD4+ skew characterized later expanders. Memory from before infection featured some responding clones, which suggests cross-reactive memory joined.

For this clonotype: The antigen remains unidentified.

The receptor was derived from a man in his late teens or twenties who had mild COVID-19 (a few samples of this study predate the infection). Cell type and time point are not known. The gene calls are TRBV9 and TRBJ2-2; either TRBD1 or TRBD2 may fit D (5 bases each). What was sequenced was PBMCs or a T cell subset sorted from them (not recorded which). The CDR3 reads CASSWGKNTGELFF. The CDR3 DNA follows: TGTGCCAGCAGCTGGGGGAAGAACACCGGGGAGCTGTTTTTT.